The 17 T cell receptor beta chains in this list originate from one sample, sequenced in a study of cytomegalovirus exposure and HLA in healthy donors. The PCR used 60 Vbeta and 13 Jbeta primers. TCRdb's copy holds only in-frame clones and misses some; the assay was immunoSEQ multiplex PCR. This sample has approximately 69,000 clones, with around 70% found just once. Sequenced: PBMCs. The receptors originated from a woman younger than 45 in good health and CMV-seropositive.

The chain carries TRBV2 and TRBJ2-2; 9 positions agree with TRBD1. This CDR3 is 18 amino acids long. V dropped 7 bases and J dropped 3; count of bases not matched to a gene: 15. Germline CDR1 and CDR2: SNHLY and FYNNEI. The CDR3 spells CASNPGTGIFKDTGELFF. The DNA of the CDR3 is TGTGCCAGCAACCCAGGGACAGGGATCTTTAAGGACACCGGGGAGCTGTTTTTT. The full variable domain, rest sourced from reference TRBV2 and TRBJ2-2, is EPEVTQTPSHQVTQMGQEVILRCVPISNHLYFYWYRQILGQKVEFLVSFYNNEISEKSEIFDDQFSVERPDGSNFTLKIRSTKLEDSAMYFCASNPGTGIFKDTGELFFGEGSRLTVL.

The V and J genes are TRBV20-1 and TRBJ1-2; 8 bases map to TRBD1. The germline V gene has CDR1 DFQATT and CDR2 SNEGSKA (reference sequence). This CDR3 has 11 amino acids. With V trimmed by 3 bases and J by 8 bases, 2 bases remained unmatched. CDR3 region: CSASRGQGYTF. CDR3 coding DNA: TGCAGTGCTAGCAGGGGGCAAGGCTACACCTTC.

V and J are TRBV10-2 and TRBJ1-2; D is unresolved. Germline V CDR1 and CDR2: WSHSY, SAAADI. This CDR3 comprises 13 residues. Trimming cost V 4 bases and J 4 bases, with 10 bases left between them. DNA of the CDR3: TGCGCCAGCAGTGGGCGGGGAGCCTATGGCTACACCTTC. Protein sequence: CASSGRGAYGYTF.

This clone came up once. The chain recombines TRBV9 with TRBJ2-2, with 7 bases lining up with TRBD1. The length of the CDR3 is 15 residues. Germline CDR1 is SGDLS and CDR2 is YYNGEE. With V trimmed by 4 bases and J by 5 bases, 8 bases remained unmatched. The CDR3: CASSPTGVGTGELFF. The DNA for the CDR3 is TGTGCCAGCAGCCCCACAGGGGTCGGTACCGGGGAGCTGTTTTTT.

The chain uses TRBV29-1 and TRBJ2-1; 9 nucleotides agree with TRBD2. This CDR3 is built from 14 residues. V trimming: 1 base; J trimming: 4 bases; junction bases outside the gene matches: 2. CDR1 and CDR2 from the germline V gene are SQVTM and ANQGSEA. This chain's CDR3 is CSVEGLAEYNEQFF. The CDR3 DNA is TGCAGCGTTGAAGGACTAGCGGAATACAATGAGCAGTTCTTC.

The J gene is TRBJ2-5, the V gene TRBV29-1; 7 bases match TRBD1. This CDR3 comprises 12 residues. The V gene end was trimmed by 8 bases and the J gene end by 5 bases; junction bases not matched to a gene: 8. Germline V gene data show CDR1 as SQVTM and CDR2 as ANQGSEA. The CDR3 bases are TGCAGCTTACAGGGGCTAACGGAGACCCAGTACTTC. Protein sequence: CSLQGLTETQYF.

This chain uses TRBV9 with TRBJ2-1, with 8 bases aligning to TRBD1. The CDR3 has 14 residues. With 3 bases clipped from V and 9 bases from J, the junction kept 8 bases outside the gene matches. The germline V gene has CDR1 SGDLS and CDR2 YYNGEE. CDR3 sequence: CASSARTGIGEQFF. CDR3 bases: TGTGCCAGCAGCGCCCGGACAGGGATCGGTGAGCAGTTCTTC.

This rearrangement joins TRBV4-2 to TRBJ2-2, with D perhaps TRBD2 (6 bases). This CDR3 has 16 amino acids. V was pared by 0 bases and J by 1 base, with 9 bases between. Germline V gene data show CDR1 as LGHNA and CDR2 as YNFKEQ. The CDR3 coding sequence is TGTGCCAGCAGCCAAGATATCGGGGGGAACACCGGGGAGCTGTTTTTT. Translation gives CASSQDIGGNTGELFF.

The chain joins TRBV30 to TRBJ2-3; possibly TRBD1 for D (5 bases). Germline V gene lookup returns CDR1 GTSNPN and CDR2 SVGIG (reference sequence). The germline V and J ends were trimmed by 3 bases and 6 bases, with 13 bases remaining between them. This CDR3 contains 13 residues. CDR3 sequence: CAWSYGAGDTQYF. CDR3 bases: TGTGCCTGGAGCTATGGGGCAGGCGATACGCAGTATTTT.

The J gene is TRBJ1-5, the V gene TRBV18; TRBD1 might be the D (5 bases). Between the trimmed V and J ends, which lost 2 bases and 0 bases, there was a span of 8 bases. The CDR3 covers 15 residues. The V gene's germline CDR1 is KGHSH and CDR2 LQKENI. The CDR3 DNA follows: TGTGCCAGCTCACCAAGGGGATATAGCAATCAGCCCCAGCATTTT. Translation gives CASSPRGYSNQPQHF.

The gene calls are TRBV6-5 and TRBJ1-5; 9 bases map to TRBD1. V dropped 4 bases and J dropped 7; count of bases not matched to a gene: 8. Per the germline V gene, CDR1 is MNHEY and CDR2 is SVGAGI. The CDR3 runs 15 residues. CDR3 sequence: CASSSAGTGTQPQHF. The CDR3 region has the DNA TGTGCCAGCAGTTCCGCCGGGACAGGGACCCAGCCCCAGCATTTT.

The chain joins TRBV11-2 to TRBJ2-3; possibly TRBD1 for D (5 bases). The V end was cut by 7 bases, the J end by 2 bases, with 19 bases between. Per the germline V gene, CDR1 is SGHAT and CDR2 is FQNNGV. This CDR3 is built from 16 residues. The DNA for the CDR3 is TGTGCCAGCACCCAAGACAGTTCCCTGGACACAGATACGCAGTATTTT. This sequence encodes CASTQDSSLDTDTQYF. The variable domain in full, completed from reference TRBV11-2 and TRBJ2-3, reads EAGVAQSPRYKIIEKRQSVAFWCNPISGHATLYWYQQILGQGPKLLIQFQNNGVVDDSQLPKDRFSAERLKGVDSTLKIQPAKLEDSAVYLCASTQDSSLDTDTQYFGPGTRLTVL.

The chain combines TRBV28 with TRBJ2-5; 8 bases agree with TRBD2. V was pared by 4 bases and J by 0 bases, with 7 bases of the junction left unmatched. The germline V gene encodes CDR1 MDHEN and CDR2 SYDVKM. The length of the CDR3 is 16 residues. The CDR3 DNA reads as TGTGCCAGCAGTTCCCCCGGGGGGGCCTACCAAGAGACCCAGTACTTC. This gives the protein CASSSPGGAYQETQYF.

This chain links TRBV10-1 with TRBJ2-3, with 7 positions matching TRBD1. Germline V gives CDR1 WNHNN, CDR2 SYGVQD (reference sequence). After removal of 6 bases from V and 1 base from J, the junction contained 13 bases not matched to a gene. The CDR3 loop spans 17 amino acids. CDR3 in DNA: TGCGCCAGCAGCTGTACAGGGGTTGTTCTATGCACAGATACGCAGTATTTT. As protein: CASSCTGVVLCTDTQYF.

This chain joins TRBV28 and TRBJ1-4; D remains unclear. Trimming removed 2 bases from V and 10 bases from J, with 17 bases in between. CDR1 and CDR2 from the germline V gene are MDHEN and SYDVKM. CDR3 length equals 15 residues. The CDR3 bases are TGTGCCAGCAGTTTACGGGAGGGCCTGGCGGGAAAACTGTTTTTT. Translating it yields CASSLREGLAGKLFF.

The genes are TRBV29-1 and TRBJ1-4, with D uncertain. The CDR3 consists of 15 residues. CDR1 is SQVTM and CDR2 is ANQGSEA in the germline V gene. Trimming removed 5 bases from V and 3 bases from J, with 16 bases in between. CDR3 bases: TGCAGCGTTCGAGTAGGAGGTAATTCTAATGAAAAACTGTTTTTT. Translated, it gives CSVRVGGNSNEKLFF. The variable domain in full, completed from reference TRBV29-1 and TRBJ1-4, reads SAVISQKPSRDICQRGTSLTIQCQVDSQVTMMFWYRQQPGQSLTLIATANQGSEATYESGFVIDKFPISRPNLTFSTLTVSNMSPEDSSIYLCSVRVGGNSNEKLFFGSGTQLSVL.

This clone was seen more than once but under ten times. This chain uses TRBV25-1 with TRBJ2-1; 9 bases match TRBD1. CDR1 is MGHDK, CDR2 SYGVNS, per germline. V lost 3 bases to trimming and J lost 7 bases; unmatched junction nucleotides: 10. The CDR3 has 16 amino acids. DNA of the CDR3: TGTGCCAGCAGTGACTTACAGGGGGCCCGTTCGAATGAGCAGTTCTTC. This sequence encodes CASSDLQGARSNEQFF.